Listed below are T cell receptor beta chains from one sample, sequenced in a study of shared clonotypes between healthy human individuals. Repertoires were generated with immunoSEQ multiplex PCR, while TCRdb's copy carries only in-frame clones and drops some. The repertoire consists of 700,000 or so clones, with 60% to 80% occurring once and the leading ten covering less than 2%. Sequenced: memory CD4+ T cells sorted from blood. The receptors shown here come from a woman aged 25 to 45 in good health. The CDR3 runs from the conserved cysteine through the conserved F or W. A D gene is named only where the DNA matches it firmly. A clone size is listed for some rows: how often the clone was seen (once, few, many), or a class if it is expanded.

D gene	J gene	V gene	clone size	CDR3 DNA	CDR3 protein
TRBD1	TRBJ1-3	TRBV7-9	NA	TGTGCCAGCAGCTATGTACAGGGGGTTGGAAACACCATATATTTT	CASSYVQGVGNTIYF
TRBD1	TRBJ1-3	TRBV19	NA	TGTGCCAGTAAGGACCCAGGGGGGGCAGCTGGAAACACCATATATTTT	CASKDPGGAAGNTIYF
NA	TRBJ1-1	TRBV6-6	NA	TGTGCCAGCATTCGGCTCCGGGGGAACACTGAAGCTTTCTTT	CASIRLRGNTEAFF
NA	TRBJ1-1	TRBV7-8	NA	TGTGCCAGCAGCTCTCAAGGCCGCTCGAACACTGAAGCTTTCTTT	CASSSQGRSNTEAFF
NA	TRBJ2-7	TRBV20-1	NA	TGCAGTGCTTCAACTCAGTACGAGCAGTACTTC	CSASTQYEQYF
NA	TRBJ2-3	TRBV11-2	few	TGTGCCAGCAGCTTATCCGGAGGGCAGTATTTT	CASSLSGGQYF
NA	TRBJ2-3	TRBV27	NA	TGTGCCAGCAGTTCCCTGACAGGCCGCACAGATACGCAGTATTTT	CASSSLTGRTDTQYF
NA	TRBJ1-2	TRBV6-5	NA	TGTGCCAGCAGTACGGGGGTTGGAGGTGGCTACACCTTC	CASSTGVGGGYTF
NA	TRBJ2-1	TRBV28	NA	TGTGCCAGCAGTTTGTCGGAGAAAATCAATGAGCAGTTCTTC	CASSLSEKINEQFF
TRBD1	TRBJ2-7	TRBV6-1	NA	TGTGCCAGCAGAACCACAGGGGGGTGGGTCGAGCAGTACTTC	CASRTTGGWVEQYF
NA	TRBJ2-7	TRBV5-1	many	TGCGCCAGCAGCTTGGAGAGGGAGTACGAGCAGTACTTC	CASSLEREYEQYF
TRBD2	TRBJ2-5	TRBV7-2	NA	TGTGCCAGCAGCTTAGGCACTAGCGGGAAACAAGAGACCCAGTACTTC	CASSLGTSGKQETQYF
TRBD1	TRBJ1-2	TRBV2	NA	TGTGCCAGCAGTGGGGACAGATATAACTATGGCTACACCTTC	CASSGDRYNYGYTF
NA	TRBJ2-7	TRBV7-8	NA	TGTGCCAGCAGCTTACGGCGGGCCAGCTCCTACGAGCAGTACTTC	CASSLRRASSYEQYF
TRBD2	TRBJ2-3	TRBV28	few	TGTGCCAGCAGTTTCCTGGCTAGCGGGAGCGGTAGCACAGATACGCAGTATTTT	CASSFLASGSGSTDTQYF
TRBD2	TRBJ2-1	TRBV28	once	TGTGCCAGCAGTCCACCCCCGGGACTAGCGGAGAGGGGTTCCTACAATGAGCAGTTCTTC	CASSPPPGLAERGSYNEQFF
NA	TRBJ2-1	TRBV5-8	once	TGTGCCAGCTCCCGCCGGGACTCTAGAAATGAGCAGTTCTTC	CASSRRDSRNEQFF
NA	TRBJ1-1	TRBV29-1	NA	TGCAGCGCCTTTAGGGACACCAATGAAGCTTTCTTT	CSAFRDTNEAFF
NA	TRBJ1-1	TRBV2	NA	TGTGCCAGCAGTGACGGGGCGAACACTGAAGCTTTCTTT	CASSDGANTEAFF
TRBD1	TRBJ2-3	TRBV30	NA	TGTGCCTGGAGTAAGGGGACAGGGGCCACAGATACGCAGTATTTT	CAWSKGTGATDTQYF
NA	TRBJ1-5	TRBV6-8	NA	TGTGCCAGCAGAACCTTCCTCGGAGGGCGGATGCAGCCCCAGCATTTT	CASRTFLGGRMQPQHF
NA	TRBJ2-7	TRBV18	NA	TGTGCCAGCTCGCCCGGGACGGGCTCCTACGAGCAGTACTTC	CASSPGTGSYEQYF
NA	TRBJ2-1	TRBV5-1	NA	TGCGCCAGCAGCCTTTCTAGCTCCTACAATGAGCAGTTCTTC	CASSLSSSYNEQFF
NA	TRBJ2-2	TRBV13	NA	TGTGCCAGCAGCTTATTAGACAGACACACCGGGGAGCTGTTTTTT	CASSLLDRHTGELFF